Included here is one TCR beta chain sequence, with context. This specimen belongs to a study of blood T cell repertoires in COVID-19. The wider study: Sites across the United States, Italy and Spain contributed samples from acute and convalescent COVID-19. In each case, the material was cDNA or gDNA derived from T cells, B-cell-depleted T cells, or PBMCs.

Trimming left V 7 bases short and J 6 bases short, with 21 bases between. CDR3 length equals 15 residues. Germline V gives CDR1 SGHVS, CDR2 FQNEAQ. Authors' processing steps: Amplified reference gene primers provided the basis for estimating nucleated cell counts. Profiled with immunoSEQ multiplex PCR; TCRdb holds only in-frame clones, not every one. V and J calls and clone size follow that table, whereas D and trimming were derived from the DNA. The sample holds 650,000 to 800,000 clones, just under 90% seen once. The clonotype comes from a woman aged 18-29 years with acute or convalescent COVID-19. Sample: peripheral blood. V usage is TRBV7-8 and J usage is TRBJ1-1; D perhaps matches TRBD1 (6 bases). CDR3 nucleotide sequence: TGTGCCAGCACGTCTACAGGGCAGTTTACCCCTGAAGCTTTCTTT. Its translation is CASTSTGQFTPEAFF.